This T cell receptor beta chain was captured by sequencing in a study of cytomegalovirus exposure and HLA in healthy donors. Points from the study as a whole: Among TCR beta chains of equal frequency, HLA-associated ones were more clonally expanded in a later analysis.

The primer mix had 60 Vbeta and 13 Jbeta primers. The data were produced by immunoSEQ multiplex PCR, yet TCRdb's version contains in-frame clones alone and is incomplete. This sample has approximately 110,000 clones, with 70% to 75% found just once. A word on this clone: Its specificity is not known.

The V segment lost 4 bases and the J segment 0 bases; nucleotides outside the gene matches: 7. The CDR3 covers 16 residues. Germline CDR1 SGHRS, CDR2 YFSETQ. The chain uses TRBV5-1 and TRBJ1-3, with 7 nucleotides matching TRBD1. The sample consisted of PBMCs. The origin of this receptor is a middle-aged man in good health and CMV-seronegative. CDR3 sequence: CASSAGGPSSGNTIYF. CDR3 DNA: TGCGCCAGCAGCGCAGGGGGACCGAGCTCTGGAAACACCATATATTTT.